A selection of T cell receptor beta chains follows, all from one sample in a study of T cell responses to AZD1222 COVID-19 vaccine. Some clones are missing from TCRdb's copy, which holds only in-frame ones; the method was immunoSEQ multiplex PCR. The data contain around 150,000 clones, 85% to 95% of them seen just once; the ten biggest clones take up approximately 0.58%. The sample here was peripheral blood, taken on day 0 of AZD1222 vaccination. The receptors shown here come from an adult in good health. CDR3s include the opening cysteine and the closing phenylalanine or tryptophan. The order of the fields is D gene, V gene, CDR3 protein. D genes are given only for firm matches.

TRBD2 TRBV11-1 CASSQTGLADYEQYF
NA TRBV5-1 CASSLGRSNYGYTF
NA TRBV30 CAWTVGGRQTDTQYF
TRBD1 TRBV6-2/TRBV6-3 CASSPGTGADTQYF
TRBD1 TRBV3-1/TRBV3-2 CASSQDIGTDLYTDTQYF
NA TRBV28 CASRGSGANVLTF
NA TRBV28 CASSWGGPGEKLFF
TRBD1 TRBV28 CASSRGQYEQYF
TRBD1 TRBV28 CASSLRFGQVPQSGNTIYF
TRBD1 TRBV29-1 CSVERQGNTEAFF
NA TRBV6-5 CASTGYTEAFF
NA TRBV29-1 CSAGREGSYGYTF
NA TRBV27 CASSTHYRPEAKNIQYF
TRBD2 TRBV10-1 CASTPGTSGRYGEQFF
NA TRBV5-5 CASSLVPGEKLFF
NA TRBV2 CASSEDVGTDTQYF
NA TRBV11-2 CASSLAPSGHGYTF
TRBD2 TRBV2 CASSEWSTGRGRETQYF
NA TRBV29-1 CSVEEGGNYGYTF
TRBD1 TRBV28 CASSLPRGQSFGYTF
NA TRBV18 CASSPPGEVNQPQHF
NA TRBV5-1 CASSLSGAPNQPQHF
NA TRBV30 CAWSVPSQVASGNTIYF
NA TRBV9 CASSVRGTGNTGELFF